This is a list of T cell receptor beta chains from one sample in a study of T cells in tumors and immune-related adverse events. Generated by immunoSEQ multiplex PCR, the TCRdb table keeps only in-frame clones and is missing some. In the table there are tens of thousands of clones, 75% to 95% of which are singletons. The source was lymph node tissue, collected from a patient treated with anti-PD-1 therapy. The receptors were gathered from a female donor with metastatic renal cell carcinoma. CDR3s include the opening cysteine and the closing phenylalanine or tryptophan. The order of the fields is J gene, D gene, clone size, V gene, CDR3 protein, CDR3 DNA. The D gene is left open where the match is weak. Part of the rows lack a size; the others show once, few, many or a class for expanded clones.

J gene: TRBJ1-1
D gene: -
clone size: -
V gene: TRBV18
CDR3 protein: CASRPQGSAGMNTEAFF
CDR3 DNA: TGTGCCAGTCGTCCTCAGGGATCGGCGGGGATGAACACTGAAGCTTTCTTT

J gene: TRBJ2-2
D gene: -
clone size: few
V gene: TRBV7-2
CDR3 protein: CASTFSGFTGELFF
CDR3 DNA: TGTGCCAGCACCTTCTCGGGGTTCACCGGGGAGCTGTTTTTT

J gene: TRBJ2-1
D gene: -
clone size: -
V gene: TRBV9
CDR3 protein: CASRVGTDYNEQFF
CDR3 DNA: TGTGCCAGCCGCGTTGGGACGGATTACAATGAGCAGTTCTTC

J gene: TRBJ1-5
D gene: -
clone size: once
V gene: TRBV10-2
CDR3 protein: CASSAGGSGQPQHF
CDR3 DNA: TGCGCCAGCAGTGCGGGGGGGTCGGGTCAGCCCCAGCATTTT

J gene: TRBJ1-3
D gene: TRBD1
clone size: -
V gene: TRBV28
CDR3 protein: CASSLWTGFKSGNTIYF
CDR3 DNA: TGTGCCAGCAGTTTATGGACAGGGTTTAAATCTGGAAACACCATATATTTT

J gene: TRBJ2-1
D gene: TRBD2
clone size: -
V gene: TRBV5-1
CDR3 protein: CASRGTTNEQFF
CDR3 DNA: TGCGCCAGCCGCGGGACTACCAATGAGCAGTTCTTC

J gene: TRBJ2-7
D gene: -
clone size: -
V gene: TRBV4-3
CDR3 protein: CASSRGTSFSEQYF
CDR3 DNA: TGCGCCAGCAGCCGAGGTACTAGTTTCAGCGAGCAGTACTTC

J gene: TRBJ2-4
D gene: -
clone size: -
V gene: TRBV28
CDR3 protein: CASSSDVAKNIQYF
CDR3 DNA: TGTGCCAGCAGTTCGGATGTGGCCAAAAACATTCAGTACTTC

J gene: TRBJ2-2
D gene: -
clone size: -
V gene: TRBV5-1
CDR3 protein: CASSLRQEGTGELFF
CDR3 DNA: TGCGCCAGCAGCCTTCGACAGGAAGGCACCGGGGAGCTGTTTTTT

J gene: TRBJ1-1
D gene: TRBD1
clone size: -
V gene: TRBV10-3
CDR3 protein: CAISALDRRGTEAFF
CDR3 DNA: TGTGCCATCAGTGCCTTGGACAGGAGGGGCACTGAAGCTTTCTTT

J gene: TRBJ2-1
D gene: TRBD2
clone size: -
V gene: TRBV7-9
CDR3 protein: CASSIGLADNEQFF
CDR3 DNA: TGTGCCAGCAGCATCGGACTAGCGGACAATGAGCAGTTCTTC

J gene: TRBJ2-5
D gene: TRBD2
clone size: few
V gene: TRBV23-1
CDR3 protein: CASRPGTSGSCQETQYF
CDR3 DNA: TGCGCCAGCAGACCCGGGACTAGCGGGAGTTGCCAAGAGACCCAGTACTTC

J gene: TRBJ1-6
D gene: -
clone size: few
V gene: TRBV7-9
CDR3 protein: CASSLQSSYNSPLHF
CDR3 DNA: TGTGCCAGCAGCTTACAGAGCTCCTATAATTCACCCCTCCACTTT

J gene: TRBJ1-4
D gene: -
clone size: medium-sized
V gene: TRBV5-4
CDR3 protein: CASSPEVGKLFF
CDR3 DNA: TGTGCCAGCAGCCCCGAGGTGGGGAAACTGTTTTTT

J gene: TRBJ1-1
D gene: -
clone size: -
V gene: TRBV5-6
CDR3 protein: CASSFSGQNTEAFF
CDR3 DNA: TGTGCCAGCAGCTTCTCGGGACAGAACACTGAAGCTTTCTTT

J gene: TRBJ2-7
D gene: -
clone size: -
V gene: TRBV6-6
CDR3 protein: CASSFEPFSYEQYF
CDR3 DNA: TGTGCCAGCAGTTTTGAACCCTTTTCCTACGAGCAGTACTTC

J gene: TRBJ2-2
D gene: TRBD1
clone size: once
V gene: TRBV14
CDR3 protein: CASSQVGTEYTGELFF
CDR3 DNA: TGTGCCAGCAGCCAAGTAGGGACAGAATACACCGGGGAGCTGTTTTTT

J gene: TRBJ1-6
D gene: -
clone size: few
V gene: TRBV27
CDR3 protein: CASSLGPPYNSPLHF
CDR3 DNA: TGTGCCAGCAGTTTAGGGCCTCCTTATAATTCACCCCTCCACTTT

J gene: TRBJ2-3
D gene: TRBD1
clone size: -
V gene: TRBV11-3
CDR3 protein: CASSLGQGGDTQYF
CDR3 DNA: TGTGCCAGCAGCTTAGGACAGGGTGGAGATACGCAGTATTTT

J gene: TRBJ2-3
D gene: TRBD1
clone size: once
V gene: TRBV2
CDR3 protein: CASSERGQITNTQYF
CDR3 DNA: TGTGCCAGCAGTGAACGGGGACAGATCACGAATACGCAGTATTTT

J gene: TRBJ2-5
D gene: TRBD2
clone size: -
V gene: TRBV7-9
CDR3 protein: CASNKGLAALQETQYF
CDR3 DNA: TGTGCCAGCAACAAGGGACTAGCGGCACTGCAAGAGACCCAGTACTTC

J gene: TRBJ2-2
D gene: TRBD2
clone size: once
V gene: TRBV28
CDR3 protein: CASSLAGGYTGELFF
CDR3 DNA: TGTGCCAGCAGTCTAGCGGGAGGATACACCGGGGAGCTGTTTTTT

J gene: TRBJ2-5
D gene: -
clone size: -
V gene: TRBV6-5
CDR3 protein: CASSRGETQYF
CDR3 DNA: TGTGCCAGCAGTCGAGGAGAGACCCAGTACTTC

J gene: TRBJ2-5
D gene: -
clone size: -
V gene: TRBV20-1
CDR3 protein: CSGGRRETQYF
CDR3 DNA: TGCAGTGGCGGCAGACGAGAGACCCAGTACTTC

J gene: TRBJ2-1
D gene: -
clone size: -
V gene: TRBV14
CDR3 protein: CASSQGGRAYHNEQFF
CDR3 DNA: TGTGCCAGCAGCCAAGGGGGGCGAGCGTATCACAATGAGCAGTTCTTC

J gene: TRBJ2-6
D gene: -
clone size: -
V gene: TRBV30
CDR3 protein: CAWIKDSGANVLTF
CDR3 DNA: TGTGCCTGGATCAAAGACTCTGGGGCCAACGTCCTGACTTTC

J gene: TRBJ2-2
D gene: -
clone size: -
V gene: TRBV6-4
CDR3 protein: CASSEDSAGTGELFF
CDR3 DNA: TGTGCCAGCAGTGAGGACTCCGCAGGCACCGGGGAGCTGTTTTTT

J gene: TRBJ1-2
D gene: TRBD1
clone size: -
V gene: TRBV7-2
CDR3 protein: CASSLNRQGTNYGYTF
CDR3 DNA: TGTGCCAGCAGCTTAAACCGACAGGGCACTAACTATGGCTACACCTTC

J gene: TRBJ1-5
D gene: TRBD1
clone size: -
V gene: TRBV6-1
CDR3 protein: CASRGQVNSNQPQHF
CDR3 DNA: TGTGCCAGCAGAGGACAGGTCAATAGCAATCAGCCCCAGCATTTT

J gene: TRBJ1-2
D gene: TRBD1
clone size: -
V gene: TRBV27
CDR3 protein: CASSLWTGTGVTGYTF
CDR3 DNA: TGTGCCAGCAGTTTGTGGACCGGGACAGGGGTGACTGGCTACACCTTC

J gene: TRBJ1-1
D gene: -
clone size: -
V gene: TRBV4-3
CDR3 protein: CASSQDEGGWTEAFF
CDR3 DNA: TGCGCCAGCAGCCAAGATGAGGGGGGCTGGACTGAAGCTTTCTTT

J gene: TRBJ1-2
D gene: -
clone size: -
V gene: TRBV10-3
CDR3 protein: CAISETLYGYTF
CDR3 DNA: TGTGCCATCAGTGAAACCCTCTATGGCTACACCTTC

J gene: TRBJ2-2
D gene: TRBD1
clone size: -
V gene: TRBV4-2
CDR3 protein: CASSPQGQGFLNTGELFF
CDR3 DNA: TGTGCCAGCAGCCCACAGGGACAGGGTTTTTTAAACACCGGGGAGCTGTTTTTT

J gene: TRBJ1-4
D gene: -
clone size: -
V gene: TRBV28
CDR3 protein: CASRTDRLTNEKLFF
CDR3 DNA: TGTGCCAGCAGAACAGACAGGCTAACTAATGAAAAACTGTTTTTT

J gene: TRBJ2-7
D gene: -
clone size: -
V gene: TRBV11-2
CDR3 protein: CASSLRGTENYEQYF
CDR3 DNA: TGTGCCAGCAGCTTAAGAGGGACGGAGAACTACGAGCAGTACTTC

J gene: TRBJ2-2
D gene: -
clone size: -
V gene: TRBV6-5
CDR3 protein: CASSVLVTGELFF
CDR3 DNA: TGTGCCAGCAGTGTACTAGTTACCGGGGAGCTGTTTTTT

J gene: TRBJ2-2
D gene: -
clone size: -
V gene: TRBV11-3
CDR3 protein: CASSLVRGAGELFF
CDR3 DNA: TGTGCCAGCAGCTTAGTACGCGGGGCCGGGGAGCTGTTTTTT

J gene: TRBJ1-2
D gene: TRBD1
clone size: -
V gene: TRBV2
CDR3 protein: CASRAGTDNYGYTF
CDR3 DNA: TGTGCCAGCAGAGCCGGGACAGATAACTATGGCTACACCTTC

J gene: TRBJ1-2
D gene: -
clone size: -
V gene: TRBV7-9
CDR3 protein: CASSPPGGNYGYTF
CDR3 DNA: TGTGCCAGCAGCCCTCCCGGGGGGAACTATGGCTACACCTTC

J gene: TRBJ2-3
D gene: -
clone size: -
V gene: TRBV29-1
CDR3 protein: CSGGVGSDTQYF
CDR3 DNA: TGCAGCGGGGGGGTTGGGTCAGATACGCAGTATTTT

J gene: TRBJ2-7
D gene: -
clone size: -
V gene: TRBV5-1
CDR3 protein: CASSLEPGTLYEQYF
CDR3 DNA: TGCGCCAGCAGCTTGGAGCCCGGGACACTCTACGAGCAGTACTTC

J gene: TRBJ2-1
D gene: TRBD2
clone size: -
V gene: TRBV7-9
CDR3 protein: CASSRASGRGSAYNEQFF
CDR3 DNA: TGTGCCAGCAGCCGCGCTAGCGGGAGGGGATCGGCCTACAATGAGCAGTTCTTC

J gene: TRBJ1-2
D gene: -
clone size: -
V gene: TRBV5-1
CDR3 protein: CASSQGTIGIYGYTF
CDR3 DNA: TGCGCCAGCAGCCAGGGGACGATAGGGATTTATGGCTACACCTTC

J gene: TRBJ2-7
D gene: -
clone size: -
V gene: TRBV6-5
CDR3 protein: CASSYWDSHTYEQYF
CDR3 DNA: TGTGCCAGCAGTTACTGGGACTCCCACACTTACGAGCAGTACTTC

J gene: TRBJ1-3
D gene: -
clone size: -
V gene: TRBV5-1
CDR3 protein: CASSFDRSSGNTIYF
CDR3 DNA: TGCGCCAGCAGCTTCGACCGAAGCTCTGGAAACACCATATATTTT

J gene: TRBJ2-3
D gene: TRBD2
clone size: -
V gene: TRBV10-2
CDR3 protein: CATRGFRLAGGRGTDTQYF
CDR3 DNA: TGCGCCACCAGGGGGTTTAGACTAGCGGGAGGGAGAGGCACAGATACGCAGTATTTT

J gene: TRBJ2-6
D gene: TRBD1
clone size: -
V gene: TRBV6-1
CDR3 protein: CASSGQGAAGANVLTF
CDR3 DNA: TGTGCCAGCAGTGGACAGGGGGCGGCTGGGGCCAACGTCCTGACTTTC

J gene: TRBJ2-3
D gene: -
clone size: -
V gene: TRBV6-5
CDR3 protein: CASKEGGDTQYF
CDR3 DNA: TGTGCCAGCAAAGAGGGCGGAGATACGCAGTATTTT

J gene: TRBJ2-1
D gene: TRBD1
clone size: -
V gene: TRBV2
CDR3 protein: CASSPTGGFYNEQFF
CDR3 DNA: TGTGCCAGCAGTCCGACAGGGGGGTTCTACAATGAGCAGTTCTTC

J gene: TRBJ2-3
D gene: TRBD1
clone size: -
V gene: TRBV18
CDR3 protein: CASSISGTGTDTQYF
CDR3 DNA: TGTGCCAGCTCCATATCCGGGACAGGCACAGATACGCAGTATTTT

J gene: TRBJ1-4
D gene: -
clone size: -
V gene: TRBV19
CDR3 protein: CASSSQDATNEKLFF
CDR3 DNA: TGTGCCAGTAGCTCACAGGACGCAACTAATGAAAAACTGTTTTTT

J gene: TRBJ1-2
D gene: TRBD1
clone size: -
V gene: TRBV5-6
CDR3 protein: CASSSPGQGDYGYTF
CDR3 DNA: TGTGCCAGCAGTTCCCCGGGACAGGGAGACTATGGCTACACCTTC

J gene: TRBJ1-4
D gene: -
clone size: -
V gene: TRBV6-1
CDR3 protein: CASTRGILNEKLFF
CDR3 DNA: TGTGCCAGCACGCGGGGGATCCTTAATGAAAAACTGTTTTTT

J gene: TRBJ1-2
D gene: -
clone size: -
V gene: TRBV19
CDR3 protein: CASSMSREDGYTF
CDR3 DNA: TGTGCCAGTAGTATGAGCAGGGAGGATGGCTACACCTTC

J gene: TRBJ2-1
D gene: TRBD2
clone size: -
V gene: TRBV2
CDR3 protein: CASSGQWGGRYEQFF
CDR3 DNA: TGTGCCAGCAGTGGCCAATGGGGGGGTAGGTATGAGCAGTTCTTC

J gene: TRBJ2-4
D gene: TRBD1
clone size: -
V gene: TRBV6-1
CDR3 protein: CASSAPGQGAKNIQYF
CDR3 DNA: TGTGCCAGCAGTGCCCCGGGACAGGGGGCCAAAAACATTCAGTACTTC

J gene: TRBJ2-3
D gene: TRBD2
clone size: -
V gene: TRBV30
CDR3 protein: CAWSRITSADTQYF
CDR3 DNA: TGTGCCTGGAGTCGAATCACTAGCGCAGATACGCAGTATTTT

J gene: TRBJ2-1
D gene: -
clone size: -
V gene: TRBV5-1
CDR3 protein: CASSLSANGEQFF
CDR3 DNA: TGCGCCAGCAGCTTGTCGGCGAACGGTGAGCAGTTCTTC

J gene: TRBJ1-1
D gene: TRBD1
clone size: -
V gene: TRBV2
CDR3 protein: CASSWTGDTEAFF
CDR3 DNA: TGTGCCAGCAGTTGGACAGGGGACACTGAAGCTTTCTTT